Following are 24 T cell receptor beta chains from one sample sequenced in a study of blood T cell repertoires in COVID-19. Using immunoSEQ multiplex PCR, the repertoire was profiled, and TCRdb retains in-frame clones only, with some absent. The sample includes about 160,000 clones, approximately 80% of them seen just once. The sample comprised peripheral blood. These receptor sequences come from a human donor in a cohort sampled during active COVID-19.

This clone appeared once. This chain uses TRBV24-1 with TRBJ1-3; D gene uncertain. The CDR3 sequence is 16 residues long. V gave up 2 bases and J gave up 0 bases, with 10 bases separating them. The germline CDR1 and CDR2 sequences are KGHDR and SFDVKD. The CDR3 loop is CATSDSPLGSGNTIYF. The CDR3 nucleotides are TGTGCCACCAGTGATTCGCCCCTCGGCTCTGGAAACACCATATATTTT.

In DNA form, the CDR3 reads TGTGCCAGCTCACCTTCCCGCCCCGGACATGACGAGCAGTACTTC. Protein sequence: CASSPSRPGHDEQYF. The chain recombines TRBV18 with TRBJ2-7, with D maybe TRBD1 (5 bases). V was cut by 3 bases and J by 5 bases, with 17 bases left in between. CDR3 length equals 15 residues. The germline gives CDR1 KGHSH, CDR2 LQKENI.

The chain has TRBV5-1 and TRBJ2-7; maybe TRBD1 (6 bases). Trimming removed 4 bases at V and 3 bases at J, with 8 bases between. The CDR3 has 12 amino acids. Per the germline V gene, CDR1 is SGHRS and CDR2 is YFSETQ. This CDR3 reads CASSPQGYEQYF. The CDR3 coding sequence is TGCGCCAGCAGCCCACAGGGCTACGAGCAGTACTTC. Full variable domain (rest looked up from reference TRBV5-1 and TRBJ2-7): KAGVTQTPRYLIKTRGQQVTLSCSPISGHRSVSWYQQTPGQGLQFLFEYFSETQRNKGNFPGRFSGRQFSNSRSEMNVSTLELGDSALYLCASSPQGYEQYFGPGTRLTVT.

The chain has TRBV10-3 and TRBJ1-4; 7 bases match TRBD1. The germline V gene has CDR1 ENHRY and CDR2 SYGVKD. With 5 bases clipped from V and 3 bases from J, the junction kept 3 bases outside the gene matches. This CDR3 contains 14 residues. The CDR3 region has the DNA TGTGCCATCAGTACCGGGACAGCTAATGAAAAACTGTTTTTT. This translates into CAISTGTANEKLFF.

The chain combines TRBV7-2 with TRBJ2-3; D uncertain. The CDR3 spans 13 residues. V dropped 1 base and J dropped 2 bases, with 4 bases sitting between them. Germline assignment: CDR1 SGHTA and CDR2 FQGNSA. CDR3 region: CASSLVHTDTQYF. CDR3 in DNA: TGTGCCAGCAGCTTAGTTCACACAGATACGCAGTATTTT. The complete variable domain, with remaining parts taken from reference TRBV7-2 and TRBJ2-3, reads GAGVSQSPSNKVTEKGKDVELRCDPISGHTALYWYRQSLGQGLEFLIYFQGNSAPDKSGLPSDRFSAERTGGSVSTLTIQRTQQEDSAVYLCASSLVHTDTQYFGPGTRLTVL.

The chain is built from TRBV29-1 and TRBJ2-7, with 12 bases matching TRBD2. V shed 0 bases and J 2 bases; nucleotides not matched to a gene: 2. Germline V gives CDR1 SQVTM, CDR2 ANQGSEA. The CDR3 is 15 residues long. Here the CDR3 reads CSVEDRLAGAYEQYF. The CDR3 DNA is TGCAGCGTTGAAGATCGACTAGCGGGAGCCTACGAGCAGTACTTC.

The chain combines TRBV27 with TRBJ2-7; TRBD2 is a possible D gene (7 bases). V was pared by 4 bases and J by 2 bases, with 12 bases between. Germline lookup yields CDR1 MNHEY and CDR2 SMNVEV (reference sequence). This CDR3 spans 14 amino acids. The CDR3 bases are TGTGCCAGCAGTTCGGGGGGCAGGGCCTACGAGCAGTACTTC. Protein: CASSSGGRAYEQYF.

The chain is built from TRBV12-3 or TRBV12-4 and TRBJ2-1; tentative D call: TRBD1 (5 bases). There are 11 residues in the CDR3. Trimming removed 3 bases from V and 10 bases from J, with 7 bases in between. The CDR3, as DNA: TGTGCCAGCAGTTTGAGGACAGAGCAGTTCTTC. It is translated as CASSLRTEQFF.

This chain connects TRBV24-1 to TRBJ2-7; perhaps TRBD1 as D (6 bases). The CDR3 spans 13 residues. Trimming took off 6 bases at V and 6 bases at J, with 14 bases between the two ends. Germline CDR1 reads KGHDR; CDR2 reads SFDVKD. The CDR3 protein is CATSNIQGGEQYF. The CDR3 DNA reads TGTGCCACCAGTAACATACAGGGTGGCGAGCAGTACTTC.

This chain joins TRBV7-6 and TRBJ1-3; D not certain. This CDR3 is built from 15 residues. Trimming shortened V by 4 bases and J by 0 bases, and 10 bases separated the two germline ends. Germline CDR1 and CDR2: SGHVS and FNYEAQ. This CDR3 reads CASSYSSVSGNTIYF. The CDR3 nucleotides are TGTGCCAGCAGCTACAGTAGTGTCTCTGGAAACACCATATATTTT.

V gene TRBV18 combines with J gene TRBJ1-6; D is uncertain. CDR3 size: 16 residues. Deletions cut 1 base from V and 7 bases from J, with 14 bases between. CDR1 is KGHSH, CDR2 LQKENI, per germline. DNA of the CDR3: TGTGCCAGCTCACCACGGTTGACGGGTGAGAATTCACCCCTCCACTTT. Translated, it gives CASSPRLTGENSPLHF.

The chain is built from TRBV5-1 and TRBJ1-1; TRBD1 might be the D (6 bases). Trimming pared 4 bases from V and 1 base from J, leaving 11 bases between. Per the germline V gene, CDR1 is SGHRS and CDR2 is YFSETQ. There are 14 residues in the CDR3. The CDR3 loop reads CASSKDSSNTEAFF. CDR3 nucleotides: TGCGCCAGCAGCAAGGACAGCTCGAACACTGAAGCTTTCTTT.

The J gene is TRBJ2-7, the V gene TRBV27; weak D call: TRBD1 (5 bases). CDR3 size: 14 residues. V dropped 5 bases and J dropped 3 bases, with 14 bases sitting between them. CDR1 and CDR2 (germline): MNHEY, SMNVEV (reference sequence). The CDR3 DNA follows: TGTGCCAGCAGTGCACAGGATACATACTACGAGCAGTACTTC. It is translated as CASSAQDTYYEQYF.

The chain has TRBV19 and TRBJ1-5; TRBD1 matches 7 bases. Germline V CDR1 and CDR2: LNHDA, SQIVND (reference sequence). The CDR3 totals 17 residues. The ends lost 6 bases at V and 0 bases at J; junction bases unmatched: 11. The CDR3 sequence: CASSPDGDRVSNQPQHF. The CDR3 region has the DNA TGTGCCAGTAGCCCCGACGGAGACAGGGTTAGCAATCAGCCCCAGCATTTT.

This sequence joins TRBV5-1 and TRBJ2-5, with TRBD1 identical over 8 bases. The trim removed 3 bases at V and 3 bases at J, leaving 7 bases unmatched. Germline lookup yields CDR1 SGHRS and CDR2 YFSETQ. This CDR3 is 15 amino acids long. In nucleotides, the CDR3 is TGCGCCAGCAGCTCCGGACAGGGACCCGAAGAGACCCAGTACTTC. Amino acid sequence: CASSSGQGPEETQYF.

The gene calls are TRBV13 and TRBJ2-5, with TRBD1 matching 9 bases. The J segment lost 5 bases and the V segment lost 4 bases, leaving 5 bases of the junction unmatched. The germline V gene has CDR1 PRHDT and CDR2 FYEKMQ (reference sequence). This CDR3 is 14 amino acids long. CDR3 protein: CASSSGQGKETQYF. The CDR3 coding sequence is TGTGCCAGCAGCTCGGGACAGGGAAAGGAGACCCAGTACTTC.

This clone has only a few counts. The chain combines TRBV2 with TRBJ2-7; 11 bases are a match to TRBD2. V lost 6 bases, J lost 6 bases, and 13 bases stayed unmatched. This CDR3 spans 16 amino acids. The V gene's germline CDR1 is SNHLY and CDR2 FYNNEI. CDR3 sequence: CASRPSGVAGGGEQYF. CDR3 nucleotide sequence: TGTGCCAGCAGACCCTCTGGGGTAGCGGGAGGGGGCGAGCAGTACTTC.

This clone was counted once. The chain has TRBV5-1 and TRBJ2-5, with 7 bases lining up with TRBD1. Unmatched junction bases numbered 7, after V lost 3 bases and J lost 2 bases. Germline V gives CDR1 SGHRS, CDR2 YFSETQ. The CDR3 is 15 amino acids. The chain's CDR3 is CASSSGDSAQETQYF. CDR3 nucleotide sequence: TGCGCCAGCAGCTCAGGGGACAGTGCTCAAGAGACCCAGTACTTC.

The gene calls are TRBV10-3 and TRBJ1-1; 11 nucleotides align to TRBD1. V lost 7 bases, J lost 5 bases, and 6 bases stayed unmatched. In germline, CDR1 is ENHRY, CDR2 SYGVKD. The CDR3 is 14 amino acids. Here the CDR3 reads CAITGQGERTEAFF. As DNA, the CDR3 is TGTGCCATCACGGGACAGGGGGAGAGGACTGAAGCTTTCTTT.

The chain links TRBV12-5 to TRBJ1-1; 7 bases agree with TRBD1. The CDR3 sequence is 14 residues long. CDR1 is LGHNT, CDR2 FRNRAP, per germline. The V gene end was trimmed by 2 bases and the J gene end by 10 bases; junction bases not matched to a gene: 10. The DNA of the CDR3 is TGTGCTAGTGGTTTGTTATCGACAGGGTACGGAGCTTTCTTT. This translates into CASGLLSTGYGAFF.

The gene calls are TRBV6-1 and TRBJ1-1, with D hard to call. The CDR3 runs to 15 residues. Germline V CDR1 and CDR2: MNHNS, SASEGT. The V end was cut by 0 bases, the J end by 1 base, with 9 bases between. The chain's CDR3 is CASSEASSGNTEAFF. In DNA form, the CDR3 reads TGTGCCAGCAGTGAAGCGAGTTCAGGGAACACTGAAGCTTTCTTT.

J is TRBJ1-3 and V is TRBV6-5, with D possibly TRBD1 on 6 matching bases. The CDR3 extends over 14 amino acids. Trimming removed 6 bases at V and 4 bases at J, with 13 bases between. Germline V gives CDR1 MNHEY, CDR2 SVGAGI. This CDR3 reads CASRRGAAGNTIYF. The CDR3 DNA follows: TGTGCCAGCAGGCGGGGGGCGGCGGGAAACACCATATATTTT.

This chain links TRBV9 with TRBJ2-7; D not certain. This CDR3 is built from 13 residues. Germline assignment: CDR1 SGDLS and CDR2 YYNGEE. Trimming removed 0 bases at V and 3 bases at J, with 7 bases between. CDR3 loop: CASSVDVSYEQYF. The CDR3 region has the DNA TGTGCCAGCAGCGTAGATGTCAGCTACGAGCAGTACTTC.

On this clone: The junction departs from germline at one end; a sequencing error may be responsible. J is TRBJ2-5 and V is TRBV29-1; TRBD2 is a possible D gene (6 bases). The CDR3 covers 12 residues. The V gene's germline CDR1 is SQVTM and CDR2 ANQGSEA. The CDR3 nucleotides are TGCAGCGTCGAAGACAGCGGGGAGACCCAGTACTTC. Protein sequence: CSVEDSGETQYF.